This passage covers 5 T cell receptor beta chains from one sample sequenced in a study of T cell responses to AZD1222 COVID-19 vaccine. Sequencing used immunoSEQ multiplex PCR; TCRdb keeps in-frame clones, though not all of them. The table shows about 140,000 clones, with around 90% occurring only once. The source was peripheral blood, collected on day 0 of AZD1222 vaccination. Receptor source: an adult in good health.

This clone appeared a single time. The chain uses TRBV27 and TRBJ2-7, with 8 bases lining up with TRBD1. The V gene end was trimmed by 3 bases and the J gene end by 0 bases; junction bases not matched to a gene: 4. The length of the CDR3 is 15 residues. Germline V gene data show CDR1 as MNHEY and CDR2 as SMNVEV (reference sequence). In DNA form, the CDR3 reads TGTGCCAGCAGTTTTCTGACAGGGGTCTCCTACGAGCAGTACTTC. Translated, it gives CASSFLTGVSYEQYF.

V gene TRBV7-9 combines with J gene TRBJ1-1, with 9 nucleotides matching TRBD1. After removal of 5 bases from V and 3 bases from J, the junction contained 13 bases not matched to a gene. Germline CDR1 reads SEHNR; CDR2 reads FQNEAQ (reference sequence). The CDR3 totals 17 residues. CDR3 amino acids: CASSSPPGQGRDTEAFF. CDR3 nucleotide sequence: TGTGCCAGCAGCAGCCCTCCGGGACAGGGCAGGGACACTGAAGCTTTCTTT.

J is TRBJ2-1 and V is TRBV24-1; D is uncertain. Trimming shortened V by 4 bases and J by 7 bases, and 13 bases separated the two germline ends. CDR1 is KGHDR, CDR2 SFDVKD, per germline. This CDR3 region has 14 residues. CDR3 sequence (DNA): TGTGCCACCAGTGAGGACGGGCCGAGAAATGAGCAGTTCTTC. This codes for CATSEDGPRNEQFF.

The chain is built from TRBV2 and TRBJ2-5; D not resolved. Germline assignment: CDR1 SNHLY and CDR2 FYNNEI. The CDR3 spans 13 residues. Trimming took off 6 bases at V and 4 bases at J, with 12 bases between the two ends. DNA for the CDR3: TGTGCCAGCAGGCTACTGGTCAGAGAGACCCAGTACTTC. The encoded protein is CASRLLVRETQYF.

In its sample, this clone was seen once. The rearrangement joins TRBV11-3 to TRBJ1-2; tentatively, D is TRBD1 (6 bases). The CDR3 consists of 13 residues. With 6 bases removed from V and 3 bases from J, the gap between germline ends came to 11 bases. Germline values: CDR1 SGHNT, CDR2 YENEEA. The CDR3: CASRADSDYGYTF. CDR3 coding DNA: TGTGCCAGCAGAGCGGACAGTGACTATGGCTACACCTTC. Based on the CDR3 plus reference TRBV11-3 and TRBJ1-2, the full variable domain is EAGVVQSPRYKIIEKKQPVAFWCNPISGHNTLYWYLQNLGQGPELLIRYENEEAVDDSQLPKDRFSAERLKGVDSTLKIQPAELGDSAVYLCASRADSDYGYTFGSGTRLTVV.